The 15 T cell receptor beta chains in this list originate from one sample, sequenced in a study of blood T cell repertoires in COVID-19. Data came from immunoSEQ multiplex PCR; TCRdb stores just in-frame clones and leaves some out. The table records around 99,000 clones, roughly 88% of them present only once. The sequenced material came from peripheral blood. The receptors shown here come from a man aged 50-59 years with active or convalescent COVID-19.

The table lists this clone with a few counts. This rearrangement joins TRBV28 to TRBJ1-2; the D gene is possibly TRBD1 (5 bases). Germline CDR1 reads MDHEN; CDR2 reads SYDVKM. The CDR3 sequence is 14 residues long. V lost 2 bases and J lost 7, with 14 bases in between. The CDR3 loop is CASSLTGREGGYTF. CDR3 DNA sequence: TGTGCCAGCAGTTTAACGGGCAGGGAAGGTGGCTACACCTTC.

The gene calls are TRBV29-1 and TRBJ2-3, with D possibly matching TRBD2 (6 bases). V was cut by 7 bases and J by 2 bases, with 16 bases left in between. The CDR3 is made up of 14 amino acids. Germline-derived CDR1 and CDR2 are SQVTM and ANQGSEA. Here the CDR3 reads CSGLSGYLTDTQYF. CDR3 DNA sequence: TGCAGCGGTCTAAGCGGGTACCTCACAGATACGCAGTATTTT.

DNA of the CDR3: TGTGCCAGCAGGCTTGGGGGGACTAACTACAATGAGCAGTTCTTC. Its translation: CASRLGGTNYNEQFF. This chain connects TRBV7-8 to TRBJ2-1; 7 nucleotides match TRBD2. The CDR3 is made up of 15 amino acids. The germline gives CDR1 SGHVS, CDR2 FQNEAQ. Germline trimming cut 6 bases from V and 3 bases from J; bases unmatched to any gene: 8.

CDR3 sequence reads: CASSLSGSAHNEQFF. CDR3 nucleotide sequence: TGTGCCAGCAGCCTTAGCGGGAGTGCCCACAATGAGCAGTTCTTC. The chain employs TRBV14 and TRBJ2-1, with 9 bases fitting TRBD2. V shed 4 bases and J 5 bases; nucleotides not matched to a gene: 6. Germline V gene sequence: CDR1 SGHDN, CDR2 FVKESK. CDR3 length equals 15 residues.

This clone was observed once. J is TRBJ1-1 and V is TRBV7-8, with 7 bases identical to TRBD1. There are 13 residues in the CDR3. The J segment lost 1 base and the V segment lost 7 bases, leaving 3 bases of the junction unmatched. Germline V gene data show CDR1 as SGHVS and CDR2 as FQNEAQ. The CDR3 nucleotides read TGTGCCAGCAACAGGGGACAGAACACTGAAGCTTTCTTT. Protein: CASNRGQNTEAFF.

This clone showed up just a few times. The chain links TRBV6-4 to TRBJ1-4; maybe TRBD1 (5 bases). Germline V gene lookup returns CDR1 MRHNA and CDR2 SNTAGT. There are 14 residues in the CDR3. Trimming cost V 10 bases and J 8 bases, with 20 bases left between them. The CDR3 loop reads CATTRGGVGEKLFF. The CDR3 DNA is TGTGCCACCACTCGGGGGGGAGTAGGGGAAAAACTGTTTTTT.

The V and J genes are TRBV27 and TRBJ1-1, with D possibly TRBD1 on 6 matching bases. The CDR3 covers 14 residues. Germline CDR1 and CDR2: MNHEY and SMNVEV (reference sequence). The V end lost 7 bases, the J end lost 3 bases, and 15 bases lay between the germline ends. The CDR3 DNA sequence: TGTGCCAGCAAAGCAGGGGCGGTGGACACTGAAGCTTTCTTT. It codes for CASKAGAVDTEAFF.

The table lists this clone with a count of one. The chain links TRBV5-1 to TRBJ2-1, with 8 positions matching TRBD1. CDR1 is SGHRS, CDR2 YFSETQ, per germline. J gave up 7 bases and V 3 bases, and 6 bases lay outside the gene matches. The length of the CDR3 is 14 residues. For the CDR3, the DNA is TGCGCCAGCAGCTCCAGGACAGGGCGTAATGAGCAGTTCTTC. Protein sequence: CASSSRTGRNEQFF. The variable domain in full, completed from reference TRBV5-1 and TRBJ2-1, reads KAGVTQTPRYLIKTRGQQVTLSCSPISGHRSVSWYQQTPGQGLQFLFEYFSETQRNKGNFPGRFSGRQFSNSRSEMNVSTLELGDSALYLCASSSRTGRNEQFFGPGTRLTVL.

The chain couples TRBV19 to TRBJ2-5; 13 nucleotides match TRBD2. From germline, CDR1 is LNHDA and CDR2 SQIVND (reference sequence). This CDR3 comprises 15 residues. V shed 4 bases and J 4 bases; nucleotides not matched to a gene: 3. CDR3 loop: CASSRTSGSPETQYF. CDR3 coding DNA: TGTGCCAGTAGTAGGACTAGCGGGAGCCCAGAGACCCAGTACTTC.

The V gene is TRBV29-1, the J gene TRBJ1-2, with TRBD1 matching over 9 bases. V dropped 6 bases and J dropped 7; count of bases not matched to a gene: 9. Per the germline V gene, CDR1 is SQVTM and CDR2 is ANQGSEA. The CDR3 totals 13 residues. CDR3 sequence reads: CSVVQGAEAGYTF. CDR3 nucleotides: TGCAGCGTAGTACAGGGGGCTGAGGCTGGCTACACCTTC.

This clone was detected only once. The J gene is TRBJ1-1, the V gene TRBV5-8; D gene ambiguous. Germline V gene data show CDR1 as SGHTS and CDR2 as YDEGEE. The CDR3 covers 12 residues. V was trimmed by 0 bases and J by 8 bases, leaving 8 bases between them. The CDR3 nucleotides read TGTGCCAGCAGCTTGGTTGTCGGGGAAGCTTTCTTT. Translated: CASSLVVGEAFF.

V gene TRBV18 combines with J gene TRBJ2-7, with D perhaps matching TRBD1 (7 bases). V was trimmed by 0 bases and J by 7 bases, leaving 19 bases between them. Germline CDR1 and CDR2: KGHSH and LQKENI. This CDR3 is built from 16 residues. The CDR3 DNA follows: TGTGCCAGCTCACCACCGGGAAGGGGGCCGGAGGGGGAGCAGTACTTC. It is translated as CASSPPGRGPEGEQYF.

The chain has TRBV23-1 and TRBJ1-1; D ambiguous. TRBV23-1 is flagged as an ORF with uncertain function. Trimming stripped 4 bases from V and 10 bases from J, with 7 bases between. This CDR3 comprises 10 residues. The CDR3 sequence is CASSPSGAFF. CDR3 in DNA: TGCGCCAGCAGTCCCTCGGGAGCTTTCTTT.

The gene calls are TRBV4-3 and TRBJ1-1; D remains unclear. The CDR3 sequence is 13 residues long. Germline V gene lookup returns CDR1 LGHNA and CDR2 YSLEER. Trimming shortened V by 0 bases and J by 0 bases, and 2 bases separated the two germline ends. The CDR3 bases are TGCGCCAGCAGCCAAGATATGAACACTGAAGCTTTCTTT. It specifies CASSQDMNTEAFF.

This rearrangement joins TRBV2 to TRBJ2-1; 10 bases agree with TRBD2. Germline assignment: CDR1 SNHLY and CDR2 FYNNEI. The V and J ends lost 7 bases and 3 bases, in that order; junction bases with no gene match: 6. The CDR3 consists of 15 residues. CDR3 residues: CASKPGTSDYNEQFF. The CDR3 DNA reads TGTGCCAGCAAACCCGGGACTAGCGACTACAATGAGCAGTTCTTC.